The entry below describes one TCR beta chain. What it binds is unknown. Both 60 Vbeta primers and 13 Jbeta primers went into the PCR. Sequencing used immunoSEQ multiplex PCR; TCRdb keeps in-frame clones, though not all of them. Of approximately 170,000 clones listed, about 65% were seen once; the top ten hold approximately 1.5%. The sample comes from a study of cytomegalovirus exposure and HLA in healthy donors. The study, taken as a whole, reports: Later findings reportedly placed an Asian-associated ancestry cluster below the roughly 700-donor mean for N-insertions.

The CDR3 is 13 residues long. Germline V gene sequence: CDR1 SQVTM, CDR2 ANQGSEA. The V segment lost 3 bases and the J segment 10 bases; nucleotides outside the gene matches: 9. This receptor was obtained from a girl under 18 in good health and CMV-seronegative. The sequencing sample was made of PBMCs. The chain couples TRBV29-1 to TRBJ1-1, with 9 bases lining up with TRBD1. CDR3 region: CSVEGPGQGRAFF. Written as DNA, the CDR3 is TGCAGCGTTGAGGGTCCCGGACAGGGGAGAGCTTTCTTT.